A single T cell receptor (beta chain) is shown here with its context. This entry is derived from a study of CD8 T cells in Susac syndrome. The CDR3 is made up of 13 amino acids. Germline values: CDR1 MNHEY, CDR2 SVGAGI. Between the trimmed V and J ends, which lost 2 bases and 7 bases, there was a span of 8 bases. It was with random hexamers that about 0.45 to 1 ug RNA was reverse transcribed. One entry per CDR3 protein, called by TCRdb with MiXCR from the immunoSEQ multiplex PCR reads. The table has 130,000 or so distinct CDR3 sequences, roughly 94% seen once; the top ten hold roughly 0.095%. The clonotype was recovered from a human donor in good health. The specimen was CD4+ T cells from PBMCs. The chain links TRBV6-5 to TRBJ2-2, with D perhaps matching TRBD2 (5 bases). For the CDR3, the DNA is TGTGCCAGCAGTTACGGAGGTCGCGGGGAGCTGTTTTTT. Encoded protein: CASSYGGRGELFF.